Below are 27 T cell receptor beta chains sequenced from a single sample in a study of blood T cell repertoires in COVID-19. Sequencing used immunoSEQ multiplex PCR; TCRdb keeps in-frame clones, though not all of them. The repertoire holds 300,000 to 400,000 clones, about 83% seen once, with almost 3% in the top ten. The sequencing sample was made of peripheral blood. The receptors originated from a man aged 25-45 years with active or convalescent COVID-19.

J is TRBJ2-3 and V is TRBV6-1, with a weak D call TRBD2 (5 bases). V lost 0 bases, J lost 5 bases, and 9 bases lay in between. Germline V CDR1 and CDR2: MNHNS, SASEGT. The CDR3 has 14 amino acids. In DNA form, the CDR3 reads TGTGCCAGCAGTGAAGCGAGGGCCCTAGATACGCAGTATTTT. Its protein product is CASSEARALDTQYF.

The chain is built from TRBV27 and TRBJ2-1; 12 positions match TRBD2. Trimming cost V 4 bases and J 9 bases; bases outside gene matches: 13. The length of the CDR3 is 17 residues. Per the germline V gene, CDR1 is MNHEY and CDR2 is SMNVEV (reference sequence). CDR3: CASSSRLAGGPRGEQFF. CDR3 in DNA: TGTGCCAGCAGTTCAAGGCTAGCGGGAGGGCCGAGGGGTGAGCAGTTCTTC.

The CDR3 DNA reads TGTGCCAGTAGTATAGAACCAGGGGAGGGCTACACCTTC. It codes for CASSIEPGEGYTF. The chain uses TRBV19 and TRBJ1-2; D possibly corresponds to TRBD1 (6 bases). Germline assignment: CDR1 LNHDA and CDR2 SQIVND (reference sequence). The CDR3 length is 13 residues. V lost 0 bases, J lost 8 bases, and 10 bases lay in between.

CDR3 DNA sequence: TGTGCCAGTAGCGCGGGAGGGCCTCGCGAGCAGTACTTC. This codes for CASSAGGPREQYF. The V and J genes are TRBV19 and TRBJ2-7; TRBD2 agrees at 9 bases. J was trimmed by 6 bases and V by 6 bases; bases with no gene match: 6. Per germline, CDR1 LNHDA and CDR2 SQIVND (reference sequence). The CDR3 loop spans 13 amino acids.

V usage is TRBV6-5 and J usage is TRBJ1-5; no definite D call. CDR1 is MNHEY, CDR2 SVGAGI, per germline. V was trimmed by 4 bases and J by 9 bases, leaving 13 bases between them. This CDR3 contains 13 residues. CDR3 loop: CASSFAGTRPQHF. DNA for the CDR3: TGTGCCAGCAGTTTTGCGGGAACGCGGCCCCAGCATTTT.

The chain recombines TRBV30 with TRBJ2-5; D possibly corresponds to TRBD2 (7 bases). CDR1 and CDR2 (germline): GTSNPN, SVGIG (reference sequence). Trimming took off 0 bases at V and 1 base at J, with 12 bases between the two ends. This CDR3 is 15 amino acids long. In DNA form, the CDR3 reads TGTGCCTGGAGTGTGGGCGGGGGCCCCCAAGAGACCCAGTACTTC. Translation: CAWSVGGGPQETQYF.

This clone showed up just a few times. J is TRBJ2-2 and V is TRBV5-1; 7 bases fit TRBD2. Germline V gene data show CDR1 as SGHRS and CDR2 as YFSETQ. J was trimmed by 3 bases and V by 4 bases; bases with no gene match: 3. The CDR3 is 14 amino acids. The CDR3 DNA follows: TGCGCCAGCAGCCCCCGGGGGGACACCGGGGAGCTGTTTTTT. Amino acids: CASSPRGDTGELFF.

CDR3 nucleotides: TGTGCCAGCAGCCCTAGCGGGGCCACAGATACGCAGTATTTT. It yields the protein CASSPSGATDTQYF. V gene TRBV7-2 combines with J gene TRBJ2-3, with 9 bases identical to TRBD2. The CDR3 runs to 14 residues. V trimming: 5 bases; J trimming: 2 bases; junction bases outside the gene matches: 2. Germline CDR1 SGHTA, CDR2 FQGNSA. The variable domain in full, completed from reference TRBV7-2 and TRBJ2-3, reads GAGVSQSPSNKVTEKGKDVELRCDPISGHTALYWYRQSLGQGLEFLIYFQGNSAPDKSGLPSDRFSAERTGGSVSTLTIQRTQQEDSAVYLCASSPSGATDTQYFGPGTRLTVL.

This clone was observed a few times. This chain joins TRBV4-3 and TRBJ2-2, with D possibly being TRBD2 (5 bases). With 0 bases removed from V and 5 bases from J, the gap between germline ends came to 10 bases. Germline V CDR1 and CDR2: LGHNA, YSLEER. CDR3 size: 15 residues. CDR3 in DNA: TGCGCCAGCAGCCAAGAAGGAGGAGGAACCGGGGAGCTGTTTTTT. Its protein product is CASSQEGGGTGELFF.

The chain links TRBV4-2 to TRBJ2-4, with unresolved D. The V gene lost 0 bases and the J gene lost 5 bases, with 11 bases spanning the gap. Germline-derived CDR1 and CDR2 are LGHNA and YNFKEQ. The CDR3 runs to 15 residues. CDR3 bases: TGTGCCAGCAGCCAAGATGGTCTTCCAGAAAACATTCAGTACTTC. Translated: CASSQDGLPENIQYF.

This clone has only a few counts. This sequence joins TRBV24-1 and TRBJ2-1; TRBD2 aligns across 15 bases. Germline CDR1 KGHDR, CDR2 SFDVKD. After removal of 10 bases from V and 14 bases from J, the junction contained 8 bases not matched to a gene. The CDR3 length is 13 residues. The CDR3 loop is CATGTSGGLDKFF. The CDR3 DNA sequence: TGTGCCACAGGGACTAGCGGGGGGCTCGATAAGTTCTTC.

J is TRBJ2-1 and V is TRBV19; TRBD1 is a possible D gene (6 bases). The V end was cut by 5 bases, the J end by 6 bases, with 14 bases between. The CDR3 runs to 14 residues. The germline gives CDR1 LNHDA, CDR2 SQIVND (reference sequence). CDR3 loop: CASSQFGQPNEQFF. The CDR3 region has the DNA TGTGCCAGTAGTCAATTCGGACAGCCCAATGAGCAGTTCTTC.

This clone was seen just once. V is TRBV20-1 and J is TRBJ2-7; TRBD1 agrees at 11 bases. The V segment lost 3 bases and the J segment 6 bases; nucleotides outside the gene matches: 16. Germline V lookup: CDR1 DFQATT, CDR2 SNEGSKA (reference sequence). The CDR3 sequence is 17 residues long. The CDR3 loop is CSASLPGGQGVSREQYF. In DNA, the CDR3 is TGCAGTGCTAGTCTACCGGGGGGACAGGGGGTATCTCGCGAGCAGTACTTC.

This sequence joins TRBV5-1 and TRBJ2-7; 7 bases match TRBD2. The germline V gene encodes CDR1 SGHRS and CDR2 YFSETQ. The V and J ends lost 0 bases and 2 bases, in that order; junction bases with no gene match: 8. The CDR3 loop spans 16 amino acids. The CDR3 loop is CASSLGAGGRAYEQYF. In nucleotides, the CDR3 is TGCGCCAGCAGCTTGGGGGCTGGAGGGAGGGCCTACGAGCAGTACTTC.

The genes are TRBV9 and TRBJ2-5; the match to TRBD1 covers 8 bases. Trimming took 3 bases from V and 4 from J; bases not matched to a gene: 5. There are 14 residues in the CDR3. Per germline, CDR1 SGDLS and CDR2 YYNGEE. The CDR3 is CASSATGALETQYF. DNA for the CDR3: TGTGCCAGCAGCGCGACAGGGGCCCTAGAGACCCAGTACTTC.

The chain is built from TRBV6-5 and TRBJ1-1, with D perhaps matching TRBD1 (5 bases). V lost 6 bases and J 11 bases, leaving 19 bases between the germline ends. Germline assignment: CDR1 MNHEY and CDR2 SVGAGI. The CDR3 extends over 13 amino acids. The CDR3 coding sequence is TGTGCCAGCAGACGCGGGGCCGGCGGGGAGGCTTTCTTT. Protein product: CASRRGAGGEAFF.

The rearrangement links TRBV18 to TRBJ2-5; no clear D gene. Germline V gene lookup returns CDR1 KGHSH and CDR2 LQKENI. The V gene lost 2 bases and the J gene lost 5 bases, with 15 bases spanning the gap. The CDR3 contains 15 residues. CDR3: CASSPRPPGGETQYF. The CDR3 DNA reads TGTGCCAGCTCACCAAGGCCACCGGGTGGGGAGACCCAGTACTTC.

This CDR3 is CASSWGHTDTQYF. The DNA for the CDR3 is TGTGCCAGCAGCTGGGGGCACACAGATACGCAGTATTTT. The chain has TRBV5-4 and TRBJ2-3, with D tentatively TRBD1 (6 bases). The germline V gene has CDR1 SGHNT and CDR2 YYREEE (reference sequence). Trimming cost V 3 bases and J 2 bases, with 7 bases left between them. This CDR3 has 13 amino acids.

The V gene is TRBV5-4, the J gene TRBJ1-2; a weak D match, TRBD1 (6 bases). The germline CDR1 and CDR2 sequences are SGHNT and YYREEE (reference sequence). V gave up 1 base and J gave up 4 bases, with 11 bases separating them. The CDR3 contains 14 residues. The CDR3 DNA is TGTGCCAGCAGCTTGAGAGACAGGATCTATGGCTACACCTTC. It is translated as CASSLRDRIYGYTF.

This sequence joins TRBV24-1 and TRBJ2-2, with 8 bases lining up with TRBD1. Germline trimming cut 7 bases from V and 4 bases from J; bases unmatched to any gene: 7. The CDR3 loop spans 15 amino acids. Per the germline V gene, CDR1 is KGHDR and CDR2 is SFDVKD. The CDR3 region is CATSRTGSATGELFF. The CDR3 coding sequence is TGTGCCACCAGCCGGACAGGGAGTGCCACCGGGGAGCTGTTTTTT.

The chain links TRBV7-9 to TRBJ1-5, with D unclear. Trimming pared 4 bases from V and 7 bases from J, leaving 8 bases between. Per germline, CDR1 SEHNR and CDR2 FQNEAQ (reference sequence). The CDR3 sequence is 12 residues long. The CDR3 here is CASSWEGQPQHF. Written as DNA, the CDR3 is TGTGCCAGCAGCTGGGAGGGCCAGCCCCAGCATTTT.

The chain recombines TRBV4-2 with TRBJ1-5, with D unresolved. V lost 0 bases, J lost 6 bases, and 3 bases lay in between. The CDR3 has 12 residues. In germline, CDR1 is LGHNA, CDR2 YNFKEQ. The CDR3 region is CASSQDGQPQHF. CDR3 DNA sequence: TGTGCCAGCAGCCAAGACGGTCAGCCCCAGCATTTT.

The chain carries TRBV7-6 and TRBJ1-4; 9 bases line up with TRBD1. The ends lost 5 bases at V and 8 bases at J; junction bases unmatched: 6. This CDR3 is 14 amino acids long. Per germline, CDR1 SGHVS and CDR2 FNYEAQ. As DNA, the CDR3 is TGTGCCAGCAGCATGGGACAGGGAAGGGAAAAACTGTTTTTT. As protein: CASSMGQGREKLFF.

The chain has TRBV5-1 and TRBJ2-2, with 12 bases aligning to TRBD2. This CDR3 has 16 residues. V lost 0 bases, J lost 6 bases, and 3 bases stayed unmatched. CDR1 and CDR2 from the germline V gene are SGHRS and YFSETQ. CDR3 DNA sequence: TGCGCCAGCAGCTTGGTACTAGCGGGAGGATCCGGGGAGCTGTTTTTT. This encodes CASSLVLAGGSGELFF.

Here the CDR3 reads CASAGGEQFF. As DNA, the CDR3 is TGTGCCAGCGCGGGGGGTGAGCAGTTCTTC. The chain couples TRBV5-6 to TRBJ2-1; 8 bases map to TRBD2. The CDR3 has 10 residues. V was clipped by 7 bases and J by 9 bases; unmatched bases: 0. Germline V gives CDR1 SGHDT, CDR2 YYEEEE.

The V and J genes are TRBV19 and TRBJ1-2; maybe TRBD1 (6 bases). Germline CDR1 is LNHDA and CDR2 is SQIVND (reference sequence). The CDR3 consists of 14 residues. The V and J ends lost 4 bases and 4 bases respectively, with 13 bases between them. CDR3: CASSRTQGLYGYTF. CDR3 sequence (DNA): TGTGCCAGTAGTAGAACACAGGGCCTCTATGGCTACACCTTC. Full variable domain (missing parts from reference TRBV19 and TRBJ1-2): DGGITQSPKYLFRKEGQNVTLSCEQNLNHDAMYWYRQDPGQGLRLIYYSQIVNDFQKGDIAEGYSVSREKKESFPLTVTSAQKNPTAFYLCASSRTQGLYGYTFGSGTRLTVV.

The table lists this clone with a few counts. The J gene is TRBJ1-1, the V gene TRBV12-3 or TRBV12-4, with D unclear. V was cut by 3 bases and J by 10 bases, with 12 bases left in between. The CDR3 totals 12 residues. The CDR3, as DNA: TGTGCCAGCAGTTTGGTCGAGGCCGGAGCTTTCTTT. Protein: CASSLVEAGAFF.